A selection of T cell receptor beta chains follows, all from one sample in a study of response to subunit inactivated influenza vaccine. TCRdb processed the RT-PCR reads anew with MiXCR; each CDR3 protein has one entry. The repertoire holds under 550,000 distinct CDR3 sequences, with around 8% as singletons. The material was PBMCs from blood, obtained roughly 24 months after vaccination. These receptors came from a man between 45 and 75 years old who received an inactivated influenza vaccine. Each CDR3 is given with its conserved first and last residue. The D gene is left open where the match is weak. Where a row states a size, it is once, few, many or the class of an expanded clone; other rows omit it.

-	-	TRBV7-2	TRBJ2-6	TGTGCCAGCAGCTCGACAGGATCCTCTGGGGCCAACGTCCTGACTTTC	CASSSTGSSGANVLTF
few	-	TRBV10-3	TRBJ2-1	TGTGCCATCAACCGCGACAGCACGGCCAGTGAGCAGTTCTTC	CAINRDSTASEQFF
few	-	TRBV5-6	TRBJ2-7	TGTGCCAGCAGCCCGACACTGACAGGCAACGAGCAGTACTTC	CASSPTLTGNEQYF
-	-	TRBV5-1	TRBJ2-5	TGCGCCAGCAAGTCCGACAGGGCCGGGGGGGAGACCCAGTACTTC	CASKSDRAGGETQYF
-	-	TRBV20-1	TRBJ2-7	TGCAGAACAGGGCCGAGCTCCTACGAGCAGTACTTC	CRTGPSSYEQYF
-	TRBD1	TRBV5-1	TRBJ2-1	TGCGCCAGCAGCCGTGACAGGGCTAGAATAGACAATGAGCAGTTCTTC	CASSRDRARIDNEQFF
many	-	TRBV3-1	TRBJ1-1	TGTGCCAGCAGCCAAGTGTTAAGGGGGGGGCGCATGAACACTGAAGCTTTCTTT	CASSQVLRGGRMNTEAFF
many	-	TRBV6-5	TRBJ2-1	TGTGCCAGCACCCAAGGAACAGCGCAGTTCTTC	CASTQGTAQFF
many	-	TRBV20-1	TRBJ2-7	TGCAGTGCTAGCCCCATCTCCCGGACCCCTGACTTC	CSASPISRTPDF
-	TRBD2	TRBV6-5	TRBJ2-3	TGTGCCAGCAGTTACTCGATCACAGCGGGAGGGGGGGATACGCAGTATTTT	CASSYSITAGGGDTQYF
-	TRBD1	TRBV5-1	TRBJ2-1	TGCGCCAGCACCCTACAGGGGAAGGAGCAGTTCTTC	CASTLQGKEQFF
many	-	TRBV4-2	TRBJ2-5	TGTGCCAGCAGCCAAGACGCGGCGAGCCAAGAGACCCAGTACTTC	CASSQDAASQETQYF
-	-	TRBV7-2	TRBJ1-1	TGTGCCAGCAGCGCTTACCCGGGGGGCACTGAAGCTTTCTTT	CASSAYPGGTEAFF
-	TRBD1	TRBV5-1	TRBJ1-1	TGCGCCAGCAGCGGCGGACAGGCCGCGAACACTGAAGCTTTCTTT	CASSGGQAANTEAFF
few	TRBD1	TRBV20-1	TRBJ2-7	TGCAGTGCTAGAGATCAGGGACAGGGTCTAGGCGAGCAGTACTTC	CSARDQGQGLGEQYF
few	TRBD1	TRBV28	TRBJ2-3	TGTGCCAGCAGTCCGGGACAGGGGCCTGATACGCAGTATTTT	CASSPGQGPDTQYF
many	-	TRBV6-2/TRBV6-3	TRBJ2-4	TGTGCCAGCAGTCCATCCTTGGTTAGAAACATTCAGTACTTC	CASSPSLVRNIQYF
few	-	TRBV20-1	TRBJ1-1	TGCAGTGCTAGCGATATACAGGGCACTGAAGCTTTCTTT	CSASDIQGTEAFF
few	TRBD1	TRBV20-1	TRBJ2-7	TGCAGTGCTAGAGACCTGGGACAGGAGTACGAGCAGTACTTC	CSARDLGQEYEQYF
few	-	TRBV11-3	TRBJ2-7	TGTGCCAGCAGCTTAGATCAGGGGAGCTACGAGCAGTACTTC	CASSLDQGSYEQYF
-	-	TRBV5-1	TRBJ2-3	TGCGCCAGCAGCTTGGGGCTCTACACAGATACGCAGTATTTT	CASSLGLYTDTQYF
many	TRBD1	TRBV19	TRBJ2-1	TGTGCCAGTAGCCCACAGGGGTTGAGGTACAATGAGCAGTTCTTC	CASSPQGLRYNEQFF
many	TRBD2	TRBV11-2	TRBJ2-1	TGTGCCAGCAGCTTAGTTAGCGGGTCTCGCCTGGGCTCCTACAATGAGCAGTTCTTC	CASSLVSGSRLGSYNEQFF
few	-	TRBV6-5	TRBJ1-1	TGTGCCAGCAGTTACTCGATAATAGCCATGAACACTGAAGCTTCCTTT	CASSYSIIAMNTEASF
few	TRBD2	TRBV19	TRBJ2-5	TGTGCCAGTAGTACGGAGCGGGGGGTGAGAGAGACCCAGTACTTC	CASSTERGVRETQYF
few	TRBD1	TRBV28	TRBJ1-6	TGTGCCAGCAGTTCACCCTCCGGGACAGGGAGATCACCCCTCCACTTT	CASSSPSGTGRSPLHF
many	TRBD1	TRBV20-1	TRBJ2-7	TGCAGTGCTAAGGGACAGCGCTCCTACGAGCAGTACTTC	CSAKGQRSYEQYF
many	-	TRBV12-3/TRBV12-4	TRBJ2-1	TGTGCCAGCAGTTTAGCTTTGTACGGGGAGTTCTTC	CASSLALYGEFF
-	-	TRBV20-1	TRBJ1-3	TGCAGTGCTAGAGCCCCCAGCACTGGAAACACCATATATTTT	CSARAPSTGNTIYF
-	-	TRBV4-1	TRBJ1-2	TGCGCCAGCAGCCAAGAATGGGGGGCTAAGGGCTACACCTTC	CASSQEWGAKGYTF
many	-	TRBV4-3	TRBJ1-2	TGCGCCAGCAGCCAAGAGGGCCGGAACTATGGCTACACCTTC	CASSQEGRNYGYTF
few	-	TRBV7-2	TRBJ1-5	TGTGCCAGCAGCTTAGCAATTGTCCAGCCCCAGCATTTT	CASSLAIVQPQHF
-	TRBD2	TRBV3-1	TRBJ2-7	TGTGCCAGCGGCCAAGATTCTAGCGGCGCCTACGAGCAGTACTTC	CASGQDSSGAYEQYF
few	-	TRBV7-8	TRBJ1-5	TGTGCCAGCAGCACCAGGGACGGCAATCAGCCCCAGCATTTT	CASSTRDGNQPQHF
few	TRBD1	TRBV20-1	TRBJ2-7	TGCAGCATCGGACAGGGGGGCGAGCAGTACTTC	CSIGQGGEQYF
-	-	TRBV5-1	TRBJ1-2	TGCGCCAGCAGCTTGGACATAATGGGGGCTAACTATGGCTACACCTTC	CASSLDIMGANYGYTF
many	-	TRBV5-1	TRBJ2-4	TGCGCCAGCAGCTTGAGCAGGGCCTTGGACATTCAGTACTTC	CASSLSRALDIQYF
few	TRBD2	TRBV15	TRBJ2-3	TGTGCCACCAGCAGGGTAGGGACTAGCGGGTTCACAGATACGCAGTATTTT	CATSRVGTSGFTDTQYF
-	TRBD2	TRBV5-6	TRBJ2-5	TGTGCCAGCGGCCCCCGCCTAGCGGGCATCAAAGAGACCCAGTACTTC	CASGPRLAGIKETQYF
few	-	TRBV5-5	TRBJ2-3	TGTGCCAGCAACCTTGAGGGTAGCGTAAATACGCAGTATTTT	CASNLEGSVNTQYF
few	-	TRBV5-1	TRBJ2-7	TGCGCCAGCAGCTTGGTCGGGTCCGAGTCCTACGAGCAGTACTTC	CASSLVGSESYEQYF